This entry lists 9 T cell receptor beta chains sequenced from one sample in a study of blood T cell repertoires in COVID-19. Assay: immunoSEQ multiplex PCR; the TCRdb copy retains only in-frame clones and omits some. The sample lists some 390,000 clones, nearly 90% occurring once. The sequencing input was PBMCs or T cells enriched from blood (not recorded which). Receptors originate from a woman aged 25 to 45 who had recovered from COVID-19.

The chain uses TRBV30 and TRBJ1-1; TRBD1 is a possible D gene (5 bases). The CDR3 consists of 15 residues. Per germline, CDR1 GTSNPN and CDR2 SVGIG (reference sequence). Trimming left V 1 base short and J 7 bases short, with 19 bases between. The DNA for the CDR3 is TGTGCCTGGAGTGCCTGGGGCACCAGGGAAGGTGAAGCTTTCTTT. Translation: CAWSAWGTREGEAFF.

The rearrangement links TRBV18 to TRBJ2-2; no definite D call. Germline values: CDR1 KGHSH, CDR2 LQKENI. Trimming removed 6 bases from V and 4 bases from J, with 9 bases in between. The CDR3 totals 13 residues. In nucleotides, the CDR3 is TGTGCCAGCTCGAACTACCCCACCGGGGAGCTGTTTTTT. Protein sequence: CASSNYPTGELFF.

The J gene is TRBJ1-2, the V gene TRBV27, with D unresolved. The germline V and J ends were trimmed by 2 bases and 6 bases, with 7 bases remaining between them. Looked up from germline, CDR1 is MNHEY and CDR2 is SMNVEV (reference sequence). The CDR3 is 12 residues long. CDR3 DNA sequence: TGTGCCAGCAGTTTACGGGGAGATGGCTACACCTTC. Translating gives CASSLRGDGYTF.

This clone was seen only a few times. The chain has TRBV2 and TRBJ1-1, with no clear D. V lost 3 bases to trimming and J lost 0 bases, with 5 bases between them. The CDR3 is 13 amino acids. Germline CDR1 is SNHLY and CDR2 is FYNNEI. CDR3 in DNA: TGTGCCAGCAGTGATCAGGTGAACACTGAAGCTTTCTTT. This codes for CASSDQVNTEAFF. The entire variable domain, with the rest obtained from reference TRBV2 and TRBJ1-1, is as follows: EPEVTQTPSHQVTQMGQEVILRCVPISNHLYFYWYRQILGQKVEFLVSFYNNEISEKSEIFDDQFSVERPDGSNFTLKIRSTKLEDSAMYFCASSDQVNTEAFFGQGTRLTVV.

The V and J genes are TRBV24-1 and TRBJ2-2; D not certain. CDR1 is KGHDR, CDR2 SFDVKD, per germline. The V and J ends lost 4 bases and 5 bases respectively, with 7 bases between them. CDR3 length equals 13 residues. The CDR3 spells CATSEPQTGELFF. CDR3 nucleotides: TGTGCCACCAGTGAGCCACAAACCGGGGAGCTGTTTTTT.

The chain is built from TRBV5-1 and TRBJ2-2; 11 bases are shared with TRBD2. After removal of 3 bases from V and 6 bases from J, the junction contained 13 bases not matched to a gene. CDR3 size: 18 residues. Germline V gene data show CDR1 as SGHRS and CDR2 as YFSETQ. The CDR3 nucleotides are TGCGCCAGCAGCTCCACAATAACTAGCGGGAGATTCGCCGGGGAGCTGTTTTTT. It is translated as CASSSTITSGRFAGELFF.

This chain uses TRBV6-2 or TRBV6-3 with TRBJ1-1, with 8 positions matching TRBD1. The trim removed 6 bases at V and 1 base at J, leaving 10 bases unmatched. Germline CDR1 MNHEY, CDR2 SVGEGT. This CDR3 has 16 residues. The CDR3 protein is CASSIETGQANTEAFF. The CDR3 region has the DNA TGTGCCAGCAGCATCGAAACGGGACAGGCGAACACTGAAGCTTTCTTT.

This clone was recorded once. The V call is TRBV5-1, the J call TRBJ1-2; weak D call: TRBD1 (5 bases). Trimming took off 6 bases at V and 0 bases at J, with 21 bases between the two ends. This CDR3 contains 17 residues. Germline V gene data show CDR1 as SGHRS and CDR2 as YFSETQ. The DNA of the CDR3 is TGCGCCAGCATGGGAGCCAAGCCGGGACTTGCTAACTATGGCTACACCTTC. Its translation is CASMGAKPGLANYGYTF.

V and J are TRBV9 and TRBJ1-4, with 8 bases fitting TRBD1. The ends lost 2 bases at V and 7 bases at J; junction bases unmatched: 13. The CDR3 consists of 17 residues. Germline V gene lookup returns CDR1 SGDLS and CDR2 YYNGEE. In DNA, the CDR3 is TGTGCCAGCAGCGTCTCCCCATTCGGGACAGGTGGTGAAAAACTGTTTTTT. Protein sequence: CASSVSPFGTGGEKLFF.